Presented here are 5 T cell receptor beta chains from one specimen sequenced in a study of blood T cell repertoires in COVID-19. The data were produced by immunoSEQ multiplex PCR, yet TCRdb's version contains in-frame clones alone and is incomplete. The sample has 95,000 to 100,000 clones, 70% to 90% seen once. The sample comprised peripheral blood. All receptors come from a human donor with COVID-19, enrolled during active disease. The donor label of this sample is uncertain.

The genes are TRBV6-5 and TRBJ1-1; no reliable D call. V was pared by 6 bases and J by 8 bases, with 22 bases between. In germline, CDR1 is MNHEY, CDR2 SVGAGI. CDR3 size: 15 residues. This CDR3 reads CASRGSGWIPGEAFF. For the CDR3, the DNA is TGTGCCAGCAGAGGAAGTGGTTGGATCCCGGGGGAAGCTTTCTTT.

This sequence joins TRBV7-9 and TRBJ2-5; 8 bases align to TRBD2. CDR1 and CDR2 (germline): SEHNR, FQNEAQ (reference sequence). This CDR3 is 17 amino acids long. The trim removed 5 bases at V and 5 bases at J, leaving 16 bases unmatched. The DNA for the CDR3 is TGTGCCAGCAGCCCCGGTGGTAGCGGGGCCCTTTGGGAGACCCAGTACTTC. Protein product: CASSPGGSGALWETQYF.

The rearrangement uses TRBV6-6 and TRBJ2-7, with TRBD1 identical over 8 bases. The trim removed 7 bases at V and 2 bases at J, leaving 7 bases unmatched. This CDR3 region has 14 residues. Per the germline V gene, CDR1 is MNHNY and CDR2 is SVGAGI (reference sequence). CDR3 bases: TGTGCCAGCACCGCGACAGGGGCGACCTACGAGCAGTACTTC. It translates to CASTATGATYEQYF.

The J gene is TRBJ2-5, the V gene TRBV19, with 11 bases matching TRBD1. The germline V gene has CDR1 LNHDA and CDR2 SQIVND (reference sequence). The CDR3 spans 18 residues. V was pared by 4 bases and J by 4 bases, with 14 bases of the junction left unmatched. The CDR3 sequence: CASSSGSHGGQGVETQYF. CDR3 bases: TGTGCCAGTAGTAGCGGCTCCCACGGGGGACAGGGGGTAGAGACCCAGTACTTC. Variable domain in full (rest from reference TRBV19 and TRBJ2-5): DGGITQSPKYLFRKEGQNVTLSCEQNLNHDAMYWYRQDPGQGLRLIYYSQIVNDFQKGDIAEGYSVSREKKESFPLTVTSAQKNPTAFYLCASSSGSHGGQGVETQYFGPGTRLLVL.

This clone was seen a handful of times. V usage is TRBV30 and J usage is TRBJ1-2; 7 nucleotides align to TRBD1. Per the germline V gene, CDR1 is GTSNPN and CDR2 is SVGIG (reference sequence). The length of the CDR3 is 14 residues. Trimming took 5 bases from V and 5 from J; bases not matched to a gene: 11. The CDR3 is CAWGTGQVIYGYTF. In DNA, the CDR3 is TGTGCCTGGGGGACCGGACAGGTTATTTATGGCTACACCTTC.